The clone carrying this T cell receptor beta chain occurred many times. Its antigen is still unknown. TCRdb reanalysed the reads using MiXCR and keeps one entry per CDR3 protein. This table has 230,000 or so distinct CDR3 sequences, over 15% appearing once. This record belongs to a study of T cell repertoires in cytomegalovirus infection. Findings of the study overall: Cumulative frequency of public TCR beta families picked out carriers of CMV plus the relevant HLA. HLA-C-restricted CMV-specific TCR beta clonotypes prevailed in the ex vivo response.

This CDR3 comprises 13 residues. Deletions cut 5 bases from V and 5 bases from J, with 12 bases between. CDR1 SGHTA and CDR2 FQGNSA come from the germline V gene. What was sequenced was CD8+ T cells from PBMCs. This clonotype originated in a human donor in good health (CMV status not recorded). Some clones in this sample may be carry-over from other donors' samples. The chain employs TRBV7-2 and TRBJ2-5; unclear D gene. The CDR3 sequence: CASSPPPMETQYF. The CDR3 region has the DNA TGTGCCAGCAGCCCCCCCCCGATGGAGACCCAGTACTTC.